The 22 T cell receptor beta chains presented below share a single source sample, sequenced in a study of T cell responses to AZD1222 COVID-19 vaccine. The table came from immunoSEQ multiplex PCR; TCRdb's copy has only in-frame clones and leaves some out. This table holds approximately 190,000 clones, 92% found once. The sample in question was peripheral blood, obtained on day 0 of AZD1222 vaccination. The receptors originated from an adult in good health.

The rearrangement links TRBV9 to TRBJ1-4; the match to TRBD1 covers 7 bases. The CDR3 is 14 residues long. Germline V CDR1 and CDR2: SGDLS, YYNGEE. V gave up 5 bases and J gave up 5 bases; unmatched junction bases: 6. The CDR3 loop reads CASSPTGLNEKLFF. CDR3 coding DNA: TGTGCCAGCAGTCCGACAGGGTTGAATGAAAAACTGTTTTTT.

This sequence joins TRBV4-2 and TRBJ2-1; 11 nucleotides align to TRBD2. V was pared by 1 base and J by 2 bases, with 1 base of the junction left unmatched. The length of the CDR3 is 16 residues. Germline CDR1 and CDR2: LGHNA and YNFKEQ. DNA for the CDR3: TGTGCCAGCAGCCAAGTTAGCGGGGGGGCCTACAATGAGCAGTTCTTC. It specifies CASSQVSGGAYNEQFF.

This sequence joins TRBV10-3 and TRBJ1-1; 7 bases are shared with TRBD1. After removal of 7 bases from V and 0 bases from J, the junction contained 5 bases not matched to a gene. CDR1 is ENHRY, CDR2 SYGVKD, per germline. This CDR3 contains 14 residues. CDR3 residues: CAITGTAMNTEAFF. The CDR3 region has the DNA TGTGCCATCACCGGGACAGCCATGAACACTGAAGCTTTCTTT.

DNA for the CDR3: TGTGCCAGCAGCGCCGGGACAGGGGTCAATCAGCCCCAGCATTTT. This translates into CASSAGTGVNQPQHF. The chain has TRBV7-9 and TRBJ1-5; TRBD1 matches at 10 bases. This CDR3 spans 15 amino acids. Germline CDR1 and CDR2: SEHNR and FQNEAQ (reference sequence). The V gene end was trimmed by 5 bases and the J gene end by 3 bases; junction bases not matched to a gene: 4.

This chain joins TRBV6-1 and TRBJ2-3; 10 bases map to TRBD2. V shed 2 bases, J shed 4 bases, and the junction held 6 bases outside the gene matches. Per germline, CDR1 MNHNS and CDR2 SASEGT. This CDR3 has 16 residues. The chain's CDR3 is CASSESGRGTADTQYF. Here the CDR3 DNA reads TGTGCCAGCAGTGAAAGCGGGAGGGGAACAGCAGATACGCAGTATTTT.

This rearrangement joins TRBV7-9 to TRBJ2-1; 11 nucleotides align to TRBD1. CDR1 SEHNR and CDR2 FQNEAQ come from the germline V gene (reference sequence). This CDR3 is built from 14 residues. The V gene end was trimmed by 4 bases and the J gene end by 5 bases; junction bases not matched to a gene: 1. In DNA form, the CDR3 reads TGTGCCAGCAGCTCGGGACAGGGGGACAATGAGCAGTTCTTC. Protein sequence: CASSSGQGDNEQFF.

The rearrangement uses TRBV18 and TRBJ1-1, with a weak D call TRBD1 (5 bases). The germline V gene has CDR1 KGHSH and CDR2 LQKENI. The CDR3 extends over 16 amino acids. Trimming left V 2 bases short and J 6 bases short, with 19 bases between. CDR3 in amino acids: CASSPEVGIGAAEAFF. The CDR3 nucleotides are TGTGCCAGCTCACCAGAGGTTGGCATAGGGGCCGCTGAAGCTTTCTTT.

Only one count was recorded for this clone. The rearrangement links TRBV30 to TRBJ1-1; D ambiguous. This CDR3 has 12 amino acids. Trimming shortened V by 4 bases and J by 1 base, and 7 bases separated the two germline ends. Germline CDR1 and CDR2: GTSNPN and SVGIG (reference sequence). As DNA, the CDR3 is TGTGCCTGGATTCCAGGGAACACTGAAGCTTTCTTT. It is translated as CAWIPGNTEAFF.

The rearrangement links TRBV12-5 to TRBJ1-4, with D hard to call. Germline values: CDR1 LGHNT, CDR2 FRNRAP. The CDR3 loop spans 13 amino acids. The V gene lost 8 bases and the J gene lost 8 bases, with 15 bases spanning the gap. CDR3 amino acids: CASRAGGLEKLFF. CDR3 in DNA: TGTGCTAGTAGGGCCGGAGGACTGGAAAAACTGTTTTTT.

This rearrangement joins TRBV7-2 to TRBJ1-6; D unresolved. The CDR3 loop spans 14 amino acids. Trimming took off 1 base at V and 8 bases at J, with 9 bases between the two ends. The germline V gene encodes CDR1 SGHTA and CDR2 FQGNSA. In DNA form, the CDR3 reads TGTGCCAGCAGCTTAGGTCCCAGTTATTCACCCCTCCACTTT. The encoded protein is CASSLGPSYSPLHF.

This chain uses TRBV6-5 with TRBJ2-7; 9 bases map to TRBD1. CDR3 length: 14 amino acids. Looked up from germline, CDR1 is MNHEY and CDR2 is SVGAGI. V shed 2 bases, J shed 3 bases, and the junction held 2 bases outside the gene matches. CDR3 sequence reads: CASSYRDRVYEQYF. CDR3 in DNA: TGTGCCAGCAGTTACAGGGACAGGGTCTACGAGCAGTACTTC.

The rearrangement uses TRBV14 and TRBJ2-1; 10 bases fit TRBD1. With 5 bases clipped from V and 8 bases from J, the junction kept 9 bases outside the gene matches. The CDR3 consists of 15 residues. Per germline, CDR1 SGHDN and CDR2 FVKESK. Here the CDR3 reads CASSRTTGGWDEQFF. In DNA, the CDR3 is TGTGCCAGCAGCAGAACGACAGGGGGCTGGGATGAGCAGTTCTTC. Together with reference TRBV14 and TRBJ2-1, the CDR3 gives the full variable domain: EAGVTQFPSHSVIEKGQTVTLRCDPISGHDNLYWYRRVMGKEIKFLLHFVKESKQDESGMPNNRFLAERTGGTYSTLKVQPAELEDSGVYFCASSRTTGGWDEQFFGPGTRLTVL.

The V gene is TRBV5-8, the J gene TRBJ1-5, with 10 positions matching TRBD1. CDR1 is SGHTS and CDR2 is YDEGEE in the germline V gene. The ends lost 5 bases at V and 3 bases at J; junction bases unmatched: 8. CDR3 length equals 16 residues. CDR3 protein: CASRPGTGVNNQPQHF. The CDR3 nucleotides are TGTGCCAGCAGGCCCGGGACAGGGGTTAACAATCAGCCCCAGCATTTT. Complete variable domain (other parts from reference TRBV5-8 and TRBJ1-5): EAGVTQSPTHLIKTRGQQATLRCSPISGHTSVYWYQQALGLGLQFLLWYDEGEERNRGNFPPRFSGRQFPNYSSELNVNALELEDSALYLCASRPGTGVNNQPQHFGDGTRLSIL.

The chain joins TRBV3-1 (or the pseudogene TRBV3-2) to TRBJ2-1; D unclear. V was trimmed by 5 bases and J by 7 bases, leaving 9 bases between them. Germline loops: CDR1 LGHDT, CDR2 YNNKEL (reference sequence). The CDR3 is made up of 12 amino acids. In DNA form, the CDR3 reads TGTGCCAGCAGCTTCCCGGAGAATGAGCAGTTCTTC. Its translation: CASSFPENEQFF.

The J gene is TRBJ1-1, the V gene TRBV6-5; D ambiguous. The CDR3 is 15 residues long. Germline lookup yields CDR1 MNHEY and CDR2 SVGAGI. The V gene lost 4 bases and the J gene lost 0 bases, with 12 bases spanning the gap. The CDR3 DNA follows: TGTGCCAGCAGTTCGAGATTCGATTTGAACACTGAAGCTTTCTTT. This sequence encodes CASSSRFDLNTEAFF.

The chain is built from TRBV7-9 and TRBJ2-1, with D uncertain. The CDR3 is 14 residues long. The V and J ends lost 1 base and 5 bases respectively, with 9 bases between them. Per germline, CDR1 SEHNR and CDR2 FQNEAQ (reference sequence). CDR3 DNA: TGTGCCAGCAGCTTAGGTAACATAGACAATGAGCAGTTCTTC. Translating it yields CASSLGNIDNEQFF.

The rearrangement joins TRBV2 to TRBJ1-5; weak D call: TRBD1 (5 bases). V was clipped by 6 bases and J by 8 bases, with 17 bases between them. The CDR3 contains 14 residues. Germline-derived CDR1 and CDR2 are SNHLY and FYNNEI. CDR3 in DNA: TGTGCCAGCAGGTCCGGGACGGAGAGCAAGCCCCAGCATTTT. Translated: CASRSGTESKPQHF.

About this clone: Other DNA sequences of this sample code for an identical CDR3. The chain employs TRBV6-6 and TRBJ1-1; D not resolved. The CDR3 is 13 residues long. The V end was cut by 2 bases, the J end by 3 bases, with 7 bases between. Germline V gives CDR1 MNHNY, CDR2 SVGAGI (reference sequence). CDR3 protein: CASSYRRDTEAFF. The CDR3 DNA reads TGTGCCAGCAGTTACCGGAGGGACACTGAAGCTTTCTTT.

The chain combines TRBV18 with TRBJ2-7; D is possibly TRBD1 or TRBD2 (5 bases each). Germline V gene sequence: CDR1 KGHSH, CDR2 LQKENI. Trimming cost V 6 bases and J 2 bases, with 17 bases left between them. The CDR3 is 15 residues long. The CDR3 protein is CASSPPQQGPYEQYF. The CDR3 DNA reads as TGTGCCAGCTCGCCCCCCCAGCAGGGACCCTACGAGCAGTACTTC. The whole variable domain, filled in from reference TRBV18 and TRBJ2-7, reads NAGVMQNPRHLVRRRGQEARLRCSPMKGHSHVYWYRQLPEEGLKFMVYLQKENIIDESGMPKERFSAEFPKEGPSILRIQQVVRGDSAAYFCASSPPQQGPYEQYFGPGTRLTVT.

The rearrangement joins TRBV27 to TRBJ1-5; D is possibly TRBD1 (5 bases). Trimming left V 5 bases short and J 7 bases short, with 12 bases between. The CDR3 length is 13 residues. From germline, CDR1 is MNHEY and CDR2 SMNVEV (reference sequence). CDR3 amino acids: CASSIRVGQPQHF. The DNA for the CDR3 is TGTGCCAGCAGTATCAGGGTCGGACAGCCCCAGCATTTT.

The rearrangement uses TRBV19 and TRBJ2-5; 11 nucleotides line up with TRBD2. V shed 2 bases, J shed 1 base, and the junction held 3 bases outside the gene matches. CDR1 is LNHDA and CDR2 is SQIVND in the germline V gene (reference sequence). The CDR3 runs 16 residues. CDR3 in amino acids: CASSIPSGGRQETQYF. CDR3 nucleotides: TGTGCCAGTAGTATACCTAGCGGGGGGCGCCAAGAGACCCAGTACTTC.

This clone has just one count. The J gene is TRBJ1-1, the V gene TRBV3-1 (or the pseudogene TRBV3-2); TRBD1 matches 10 bases. This CDR3 is 20 amino acids long. Germline trimming cut 1 base from V and 1 base from J; bases unmatched to any gene: 15. Looked up from germline, CDR1 is LGHDT and CDR2 is YNNKEL (reference sequence). The CDR3 nucleotides read TGTGCCAGCAGCCAAGGGGCCGGGACAGGGGATTTCAAGCCGAACACTGAAGCTTTCTTT. It is translated as CASSQGAGTGDFKPNTEAFF.